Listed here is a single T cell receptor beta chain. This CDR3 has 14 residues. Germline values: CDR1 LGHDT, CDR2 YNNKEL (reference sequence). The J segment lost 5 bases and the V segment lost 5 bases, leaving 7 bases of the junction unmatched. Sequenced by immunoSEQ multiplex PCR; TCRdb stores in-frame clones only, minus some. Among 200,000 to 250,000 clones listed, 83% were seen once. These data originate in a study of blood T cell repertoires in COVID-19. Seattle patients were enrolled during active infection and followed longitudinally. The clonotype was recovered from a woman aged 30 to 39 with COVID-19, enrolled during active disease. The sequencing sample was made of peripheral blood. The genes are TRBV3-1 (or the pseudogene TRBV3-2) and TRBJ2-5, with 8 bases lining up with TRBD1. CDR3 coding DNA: TGTGCCAGCAGCTCCCGGACAGGGCACGAGACCCAGTACTTC. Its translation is CASSSRTGHETQYF.